Described below is a single T cell receptor (beta chain) sequence and its context. The trim removed 6 bases at V and 0 bases at J, leaving 15 bases unmatched. Germline lookup yields CDR1 SNHLY and CDR2 FYNNEI. The CDR3 totals 19 residues. This study enrolled people aged roughly 18 to 90 from 20 to 25 US geographic areas. This specimen comes from a study of blood T cell repertoires in COVID-19. Study overall: COVID-19 samples collected from the United States, Italy and Spain covered acute and convalescent phases. In each case, the material was cDNA or gDNA derived from T cells, B-cell-depleted T cells, or PBMCs.

Generated by immunoSEQ multiplex PCR, the TCRdb table keeps only in-frame clones and is missing some. Altogether about 200,000 clones are present, 80% to 85% being singletons, with the ten largest covering about 3.2%. The receptor's source is a woman aged 25 to 39 who had been exposed to COVID-19. The sample comprised PBMCs or T cells enriched from blood (not recorded which). The chain is built from TRBV2 and TRBJ1-1; 11 positions agree with TRBD1. CDR3: CASRDPTLRDRGMNTEAFF. Here the CDR3 DNA reads TGTGCCAGCAGAGACCCAACTTTGAGGGACAGGGGGATGAACACTGAAGCTTTCTTT.